This TCR beta chain appears in the sequencing data of a study of blood T cells in healthy people across ages. General study findings and limits: TCR beta diversity per million T cells fell roughly linearly with age.

This CDR3 comprises 16 residues. Germline V CDR1 and CDR2: SGHTA, FQGNSA. The J segment lost 5 bases and the V segment lost 5 bases, leaving 7 bases of the junction unmatched. Extraction yielded at least 5 micrograms of total RNA per sample. Alongside a J-beta primer mix, a sample-barcoded 5' primer served in a second PCR lasting roughly 6 to 11 cycles. One entry per CDR3 protein results from TCRdb running MiXCR on the 5' RACE reads. The data show about 1.4 million distinct CDR3 sequences, roughly 64% seen once. A word on this clonotype: Antigen: not known.

The clonotype comes from a man aged 18-30 years in good health. This chain links TRBV7-2 with TRBJ2-3; 13 nucleotides align to TRBD2. Specimen: blood. This CDR3 is CASSRGLAGVEDTQYF. In DNA form, the CDR3 reads TGTGCCAGCAGCCGAGGACTAGCGGGGGTTGAAGATACGCAGTATTTT.